Here is one TCR beta chain with its context. These data belong to a study of cytomegalovirus exposure and HLA in healthy donors. This CDR3 comprises 15 residues. The V end lost 1 base, the J end lost 4 bases, and 12 bases lay between the germline ends. Germline CDR1 SGHRS, CDR2 YFSETQ. The PCR contained 60 Vbeta and 13 Jbeta primers. Here immunoSEQ multiplex PCR was the method, and the copy in TCRdb shows in-frame clones only, minus some. This table holds roughly 130,000 clones, 75% to 85% found once. Sequencing input: PBMCs. This chain joins TRBV5-1 and TRBJ1-5; D is possibly TRBD1 (5 bases). The TCR originated in a man aged 25-45 years in good health and CMV-seronegative. The chain's CDR3 is CASSLSVGGNQPQHF. Written as DNA, the CDR3 is TGCGCCAGCAGCTTGTCGGTCGGGGGAAATCAGCCCCAGCATTTT.